The clone carrying this T cell receptor beta chain was observed many times. Antigen: not known. The J segment lost 8 bases and the V segment lost 3 bases, leaving 13 bases of the junction unmatched. The CDR3 totals 16 residues. The germline gives CDR1 SGHNT, CDR2 YENEEA. TCRdb analysed the reads with MiXCR anew, one entry per CDR3 protein. The data hold tens of thousands of distinct CDR3 sequences, with roughly a quarter observed a single time. The data were obtained in a study of T cell repertoires in cytomegalovirus infection. Study information: The authors used CMV epitopes that were HLA-C-restricted (recently identified) and HLA-B-restricted (well studied).

Study-wide findings and caveats: The cumulative frequency of public TCR beta families identified carriers of CMV plus the relevant HLA. HLA-C-restricted TCR beta clonotypes specific for CMV led the ex vivo response.

This chain uses TRBV11-3 with TRBJ2-1; 7 bases fit TRBD2. Material: CD8+ T cells from cultured PBMCs, obtained from culture after CMV antigen stimulation. The sequence came from a human donor in good health (CMV status not recorded). Some clones in this sample may be carry-over from other donors' samples. CDR3 protein: CASSFGRGGSKDEQFF. The CDR3 bases are TGTGCCAGCAGCTTTGGCCGCGGGGGATCTAAGGATGAGCAGTTCTTC.